This TCR beta chain was recovered during a study of PD-L1 blockade in urothelial cancer. The wider study: Patients went on atezolizumab in the mid-2010s, receiving 1,200 mg intravenously every 3 weeks. Blood underwent analysis 3 weeks (second dose) and 6 weeks after treatment began.

Repertoires were generated with immunoSEQ multiplex PCR, while TCRdb's copy carries only in-frame clones and drops some. The data hold approximately 47,000 clones, with approximately 78% observed a single time. Time point indicated: pretreatment peripheral blood. This CDR3 contains 14 residues. Trimming cost V 4 bases and J 7 bases, with 13 bases left between them. In germline, CDR1 is SNHLY, CDR2 FYNNEI. The study's findings and limits: Durable-benefit patients showed greater tumor-associated blood clone expansion at 3 weeks.

As concerns this clone: What it binds is unknown.

V is TRBV2 and J is TRBJ2-2; D may be TRBD1 (5 bases). This receptor was identified in a man aged 45 to 65 with urothelial cancer. The specimen comprised PBMCs, sampled around atezolizumab (anti-PD-L1) treatment. The CDR3 DNA is TGTGCCAGCAGTGTCCAGGGTCCTATCGGGGAGCTGTTTTTT. This gives the protein CASSVQGPIGELFF. The full variable domain, in which reference TRBV2 and TRBJ2-2 provide the parts outside the CDR3, is EPEVTQTPSHQVTQMGQEVILRCVPISNHLYFYWYRQILGQKVEFLVSFYNNEISEKSEIFDDQFSVERPDGSNFTLKIRSTKLEDSAMYFCASSVQGPIGELFFGEGSRLTVL.